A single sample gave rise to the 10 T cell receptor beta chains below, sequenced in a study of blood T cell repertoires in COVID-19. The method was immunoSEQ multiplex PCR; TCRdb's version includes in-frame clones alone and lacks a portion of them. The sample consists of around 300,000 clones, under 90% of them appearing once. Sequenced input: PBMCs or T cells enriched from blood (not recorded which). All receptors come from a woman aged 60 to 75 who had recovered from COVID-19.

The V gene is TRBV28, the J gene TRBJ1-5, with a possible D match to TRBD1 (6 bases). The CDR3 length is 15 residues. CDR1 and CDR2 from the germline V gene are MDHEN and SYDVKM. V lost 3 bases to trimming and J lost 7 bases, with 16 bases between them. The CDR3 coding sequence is TGTGCCAGCAGTTTTGGGCAGGGGTTCAGACAGCCCCAGCATTTT. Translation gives CASSFGQGFRQPQHF.

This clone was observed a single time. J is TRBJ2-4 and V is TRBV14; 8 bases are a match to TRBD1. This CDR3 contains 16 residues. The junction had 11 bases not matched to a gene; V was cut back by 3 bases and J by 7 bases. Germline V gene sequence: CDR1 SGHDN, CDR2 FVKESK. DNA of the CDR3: TGTGCCAGCAGCCATGGGAACCAGGGGGCGCGGAACATTCAGTACTTC. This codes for CASSHGNQGARNIQYF.

Written as DNA, the CDR3 is TGTGCCAGCAGCTTAGCCGGGCGGGAGTTCCATGAGCAGTTCTTC. Encoded protein: CASSLAGREFHEQFF. The chain combines TRBV7-2 with TRBJ2-1; 7 nucleotides line up with TRBD2. The CDR3 is 15 amino acids. After removal of 0 bases from V and 8 bases from J, the junction contained 7 bases not matched to a gene. The V gene's germline CDR1 is SGHTA and CDR2 FQGNSA.

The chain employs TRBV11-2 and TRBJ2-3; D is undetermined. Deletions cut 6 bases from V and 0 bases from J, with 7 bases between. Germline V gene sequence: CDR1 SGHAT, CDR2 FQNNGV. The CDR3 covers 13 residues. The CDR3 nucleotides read TGTGCCAGCAGGAGCGCTAGCACAGATACGCAGTATTTT. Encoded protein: CASRSASTDTQYF.

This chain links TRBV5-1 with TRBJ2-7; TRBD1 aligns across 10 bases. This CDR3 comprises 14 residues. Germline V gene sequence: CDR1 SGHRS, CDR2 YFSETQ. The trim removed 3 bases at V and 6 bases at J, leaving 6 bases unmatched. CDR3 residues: CASSSGQGPSEQYF. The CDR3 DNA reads TGCGCCAGCAGCTCGGGACAGGGGCCGAGCGAGCAGTACTTC.

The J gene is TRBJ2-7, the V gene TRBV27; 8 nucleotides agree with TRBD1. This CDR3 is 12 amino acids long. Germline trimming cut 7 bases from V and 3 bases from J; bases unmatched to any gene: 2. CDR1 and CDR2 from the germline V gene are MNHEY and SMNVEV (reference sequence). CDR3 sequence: CASTDRGYEQYF. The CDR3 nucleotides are TGTGCCAGCACTGACAGGGGCTACGAGCAGTACTTC.

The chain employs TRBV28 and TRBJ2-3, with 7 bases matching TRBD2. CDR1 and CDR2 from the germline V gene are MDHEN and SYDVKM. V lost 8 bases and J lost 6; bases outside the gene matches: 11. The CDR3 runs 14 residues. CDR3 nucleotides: TGTGCCAGCCATCAACTCGGGGGAGGGGATACGCAGTATTTT. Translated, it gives CASHQLGGGDTQYF.

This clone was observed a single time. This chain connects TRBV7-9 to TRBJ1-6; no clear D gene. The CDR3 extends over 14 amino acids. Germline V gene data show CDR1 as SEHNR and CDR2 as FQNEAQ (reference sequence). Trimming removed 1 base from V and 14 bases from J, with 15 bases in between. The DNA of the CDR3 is TGTGCCAGCAGCTTAGGTCGCGGAATAGAGGCCCTCCACTTT. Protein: CASSLGRGIEALHF.

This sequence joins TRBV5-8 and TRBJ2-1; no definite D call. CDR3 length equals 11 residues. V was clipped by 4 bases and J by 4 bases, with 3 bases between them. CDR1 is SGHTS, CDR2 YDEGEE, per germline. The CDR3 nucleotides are TGTGCCAGCAGCCCGTACAATGAGCAGTTCTTC. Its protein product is CASSPYNEQFF.

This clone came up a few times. The CDR3 loop is CASSKSGGHTGELFF. In DNA, the CDR3 is TGTGCCAGCAGCAAGAGCGGGGGTCACACCGGGGAGCTGTTTTTT. J is TRBJ2-2 and V is TRBV7-6; 8 bases agree with TRBD2. Per the germline V gene, CDR1 is SGHVS and CDR2 is FNYEAQ. The CDR3 totals 15 residues. Trimming cost V 5 bases and J 3 bases; bases outside gene matches: 5.